The TCR beta chain under discussion was sequenced for a study of patients and donors after allogeneic stem cell transplantation. At least ten counts were recorded for this clonotype. A read error may account for a junction end that differs from germline. TCRdb re-called the RT-PCR reads through MiXCR, storing one row per CDR3 protein. This table has fewer than 95,000 distinct CDR3 sequences, 4.5% to 5% appearing once. The CDR3 has 13 amino acids. CDR1 and CDR2 (germline): SGHAT, FQDESV (reference sequence). This TCR derives from a human donor who was either an allogeneic HSCT recipient or a stem cell or donor lymphocyte infusion donor (not recorded which). It is not recorded whose cells these are; they may come from a transplant donor. This rearrangement joins TRBV11-1 to TRBJ1-1, with 7 positions matching TRBD1. Sequenced material: blood, either unsorted or a sorted T cell fraction (not recorded which). The CDR3 DNA reads as TGTGCCAGCAGCCTGACCACAACCTCGACAGGGACTTTT. The encoded protein is CASSLTTTSTGTF. Full variable domain (rest looked up from reference TRBV11-1 and TRBJ1-1): EAEVAQSPRYKITEKSQAVAFWCDPISGHATLYWYRQILGQGPELLVQFQDESVVDDSQLPKDRFSAERLKGVDSTLKIQPAELGDSAMYLCASSLTTTSTGTFGQGTRLTVV.